This TCR beta chain originates from a study of CD8 T cells in ankylosing spondylitis. General study findings and limits: Blood of patients with ankylosing spondylitis appeared to be characterized by a TCR beta motif of several highly homologous variants. Peripheral blood samples showed relatively rare disease-linked clones, and these clones were CD8+. As reported, disease-linked clones showed significant enrichment in matched ankylosing spondylitis synovial fluid. Certain motif variants had earlier been reported in reactive arthritis synovial fluid and blood.

TCRdb re-derived calls from the 5' RACE reads in MiXCR, one entry per CDR3 protein. The sample includes 250,000 to 300,000 distinct CDR3 sequences, 20% of them seen just once. CDR1 SGHKS and CDR2 YYEKEE come from the germline V gene (reference sequence). J was trimmed by 4 bases and V by 4 bases; bases with no gene match: 8. The CDR3 consists of 16 residues. This clonotype showed up many times. Its antigen is not known. The sequencing sample was made of blood, either unsorted or a sorted T cell fraction (not recorded which). The V call is TRBV5-5, the J call TRBJ2-2; 9 bases align to TRBD1. The TCR sequence derives from a male donor with ankylosing spondylitis or in good health (not recorded which). The CDR3 nucleotides read TGTGCCAGCAGCCCTACAGGGGGCGCTGGCACCGGGGAGCTGTTTTTT. Translating it yields CASSPTGGAGTGELFF.